This TCR beta chain stems from a study of blood T cell repertoires in COVID-19. Overall study context: T cells, B-cell-depleted T cells, or PBMCs provided the cDNA or gDNA that served as material.

V lost 6 bases and J lost 3, with 11 bases in between. CDR1 is MNHEY and CDR2 is SVGAGI in the germline V gene. The CDR3 is 14 amino acids. Those enrolled, adults aged about 18 to 89 years, came from around 24 US areas. Recovered participants had two consecutive negative NP/OP PCR tests, healthcare professional clearance, or symptom resolution. How the authors handled the data: Amplification from reference gene primers served as the basis for estimated nucleated cell counts. Assay used: immunoSEQ multiplex PCR; TCRdb lists only in-frame clones, some missing. Clone size and V and J calls were adopted from that table, with D and trimming inferred from the DNA. The table includes about 380,000 clones, approximately 90% detected once.

The receptor was derived from a woman aged 18 to 35 who had recovered from COVID-19. Sequencing was carried out using PBMCs or T cells enriched from blood (not recorded which). J is TRBJ1-4 and V is TRBV6-5; unclear D gene. The CDR3 nucleotides read TGTGCCAGCAGGGAGAGTGTCCCTAATGAAAAACTGTTTTTT. Protein sequence: CASRESVPNEKLFF.